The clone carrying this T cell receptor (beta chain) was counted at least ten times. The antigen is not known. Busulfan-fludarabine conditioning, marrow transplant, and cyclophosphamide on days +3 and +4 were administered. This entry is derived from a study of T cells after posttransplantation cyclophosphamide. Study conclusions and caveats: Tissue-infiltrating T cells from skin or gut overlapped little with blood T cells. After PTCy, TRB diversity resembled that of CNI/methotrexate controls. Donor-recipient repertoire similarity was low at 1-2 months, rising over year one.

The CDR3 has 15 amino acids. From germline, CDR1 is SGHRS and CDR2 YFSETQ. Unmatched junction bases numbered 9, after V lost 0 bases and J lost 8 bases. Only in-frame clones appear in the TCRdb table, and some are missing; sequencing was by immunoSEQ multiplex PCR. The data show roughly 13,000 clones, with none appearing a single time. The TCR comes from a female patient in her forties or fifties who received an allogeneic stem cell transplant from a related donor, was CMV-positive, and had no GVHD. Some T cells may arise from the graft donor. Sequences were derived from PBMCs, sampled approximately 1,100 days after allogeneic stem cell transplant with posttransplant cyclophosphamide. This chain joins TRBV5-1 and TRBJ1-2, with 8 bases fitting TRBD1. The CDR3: CASSLEGTGILGYTF. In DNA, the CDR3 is TGCGCCAGCAGCTTGGAGGGGACAGGTATTCTCGGCTACACCTTC.